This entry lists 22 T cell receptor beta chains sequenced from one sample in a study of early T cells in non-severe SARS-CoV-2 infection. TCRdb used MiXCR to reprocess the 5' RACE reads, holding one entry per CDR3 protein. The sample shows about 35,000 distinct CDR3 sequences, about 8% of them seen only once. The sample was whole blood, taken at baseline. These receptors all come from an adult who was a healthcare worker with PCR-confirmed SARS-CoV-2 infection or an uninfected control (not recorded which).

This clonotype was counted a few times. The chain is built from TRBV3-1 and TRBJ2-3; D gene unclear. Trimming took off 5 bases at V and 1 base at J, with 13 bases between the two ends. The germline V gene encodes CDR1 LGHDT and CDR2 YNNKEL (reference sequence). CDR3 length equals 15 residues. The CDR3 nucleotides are TGTGCCAGCAGCTCAAGGTACAGCGGCACAGATACGCAGTATTTT. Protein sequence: CASSSRYSGTDTQYF.

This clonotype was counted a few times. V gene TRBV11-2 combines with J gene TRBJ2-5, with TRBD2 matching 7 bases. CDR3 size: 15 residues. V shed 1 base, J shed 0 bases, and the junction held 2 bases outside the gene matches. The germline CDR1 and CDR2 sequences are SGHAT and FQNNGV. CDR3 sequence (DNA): TGTGCCAGCAGCTTAGGCGGGGGACACCAAGAGACCCAGTACTTC. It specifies CASSLGGGHQETQYF.

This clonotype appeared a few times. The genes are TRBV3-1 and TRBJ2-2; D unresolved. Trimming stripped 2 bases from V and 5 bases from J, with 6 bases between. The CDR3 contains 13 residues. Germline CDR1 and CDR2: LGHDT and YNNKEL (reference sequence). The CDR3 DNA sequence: TGTGCCAGCAGCCAAACAGTAACCGGGGAGCTGTTTTTT. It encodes CASSQTVTGELFF.

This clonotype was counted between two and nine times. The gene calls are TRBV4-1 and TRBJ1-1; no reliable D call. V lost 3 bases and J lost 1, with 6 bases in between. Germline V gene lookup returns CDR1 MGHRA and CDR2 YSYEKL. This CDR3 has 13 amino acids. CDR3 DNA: TGCGCCAGCAGCCAGGCAAGGAACACTGAAGCTTTCTTT. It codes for CASSQARNTEAFF.

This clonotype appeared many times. The CDR3 DNA reads as TGTGCCACCAGCAGGGAAAATTCTGCTATGAAAGATACGCAGTATTTT. Its protein product is CATSRENSAMKDTQYF. The genes are TRBV15 and TRBJ2-3; D is uncertain. The CDR3 is 16 residues long. Trimming stripped 3 bases from V and 5 bases from J, with 18 bases between. Germline V lookup: CDR1 LNHNV, CDR2 YYDKDF (reference sequence).

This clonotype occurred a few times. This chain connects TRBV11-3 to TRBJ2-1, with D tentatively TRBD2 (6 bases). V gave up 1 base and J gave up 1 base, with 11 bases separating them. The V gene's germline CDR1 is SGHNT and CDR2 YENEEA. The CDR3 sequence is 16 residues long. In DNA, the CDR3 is TGTGCCAGCAGCTTAGGCGGGGCCGGGTCCTACAATGAGCAGTTCTTC. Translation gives CASSLGGAGSYNEQFF.

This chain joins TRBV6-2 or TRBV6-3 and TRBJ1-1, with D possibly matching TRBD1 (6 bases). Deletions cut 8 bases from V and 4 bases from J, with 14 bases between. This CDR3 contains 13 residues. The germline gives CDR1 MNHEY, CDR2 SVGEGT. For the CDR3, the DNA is TGTGCCAGCTCGGGGACACTACTCACTGAAGCTTTCTTT. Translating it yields CASSGTLLTEAFF.

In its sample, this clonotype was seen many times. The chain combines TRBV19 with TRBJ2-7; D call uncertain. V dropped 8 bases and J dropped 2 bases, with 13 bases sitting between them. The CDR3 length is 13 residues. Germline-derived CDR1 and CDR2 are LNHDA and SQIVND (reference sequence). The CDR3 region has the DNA TGTGCCAGTGCCCCGGACGGAACCTACGAGCAGTACTTC. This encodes CASAPDGTYEQYF.

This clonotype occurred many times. The DNA of the CDR3 is TGTGCCAGCGGTAAAACACGGGGGAACACTGAAGCTTTCTTT. It is translated as CASGKTRGNTEAFF. The chain carries TRBV2 and TRBJ1-1; D remains unclear. The CDR3 has 14 amino acids. Germline V lookup: CDR1 SNHLY, CDR2 FYNNEI. The V and J ends lost 8 bases and 1 base respectively, with 14 bases between them.

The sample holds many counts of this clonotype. The CDR3 is CASSQDRDITEAFF. The DNA of the CDR3 is TGTGCCAGCAGCCAGGACCGAGACATCACTGAAGCTTTCTTT. The gene calls are TRBV28 and TRBJ1-1; D uncertain. V was cut by 6 bases and J by 4 bases, with 15 bases left in between. Germline lookup yields CDR1 MDHEN and CDR2 SYDVKM. There are 14 residues in the CDR3.

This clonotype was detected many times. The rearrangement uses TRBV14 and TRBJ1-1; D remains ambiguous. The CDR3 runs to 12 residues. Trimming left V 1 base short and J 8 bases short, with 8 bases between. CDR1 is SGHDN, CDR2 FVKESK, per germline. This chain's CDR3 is CASSQVKGEAFF. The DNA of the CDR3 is TGTGCCAGCAGCCAAGTCAAAGGCGAAGCTTTCTTT.

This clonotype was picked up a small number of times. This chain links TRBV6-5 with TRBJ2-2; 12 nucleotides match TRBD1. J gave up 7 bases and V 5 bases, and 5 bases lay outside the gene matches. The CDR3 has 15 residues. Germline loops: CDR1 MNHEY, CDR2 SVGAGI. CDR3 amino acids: CASSRGTGGIGELFF. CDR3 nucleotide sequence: TGTGCCAGCAGTCGGGGGACAGGGGGCATCGGGGAGCTGTTTTTT.

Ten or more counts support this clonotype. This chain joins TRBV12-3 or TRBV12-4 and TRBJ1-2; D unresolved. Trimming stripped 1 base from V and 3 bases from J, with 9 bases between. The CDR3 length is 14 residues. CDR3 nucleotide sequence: TGTGCCAGCAGTTTAGGGGCAGACCACTATGGCTACACCTTC. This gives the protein CASSLGADHYGYTF.

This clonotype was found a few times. CDR3 sequence: CSASLGQGASGYTF. CDR3 in DNA: TGCAGTGCTAGCCTCGGACAGGGGGCCAGTGGCTACACCTTC. The J gene is TRBJ1-2, the V gene TRBV20-1; 11 bases are shared with TRBD1. Germline V gene data show CDR1 as DFQATT and CDR2 as SNEGSKA (reference sequence). This CDR3 has 14 amino acids. V shed 3 bases, J shed 7 bases, and the junction held 7 bases outside the gene matches.

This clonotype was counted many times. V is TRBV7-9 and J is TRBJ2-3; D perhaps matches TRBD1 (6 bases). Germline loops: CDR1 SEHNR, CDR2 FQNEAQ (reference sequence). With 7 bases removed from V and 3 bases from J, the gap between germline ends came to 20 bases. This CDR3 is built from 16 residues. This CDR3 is CASTSLSRGKTDTQYF. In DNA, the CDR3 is TGTGCCAGCACCTCCCTCTCGAGGGGGAAAACAGATACGCAGTATTTT.

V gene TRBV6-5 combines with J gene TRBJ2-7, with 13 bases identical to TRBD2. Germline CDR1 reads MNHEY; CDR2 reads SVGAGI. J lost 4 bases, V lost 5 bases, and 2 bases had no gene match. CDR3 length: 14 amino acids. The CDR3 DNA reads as TGTGCCAGCAGTCGGACTAGCGGGGGTTACGAGCAGTACTTC. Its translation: CASSRTSGGYEQYF.

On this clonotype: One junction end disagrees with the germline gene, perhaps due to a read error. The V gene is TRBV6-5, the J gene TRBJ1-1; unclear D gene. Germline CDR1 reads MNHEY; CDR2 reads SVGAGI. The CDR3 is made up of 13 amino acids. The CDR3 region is CASSGFVRTEAIF. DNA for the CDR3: TGTGCCAGCAGTGGGTTCGTGAGGACTGAAGCTATCTTT.

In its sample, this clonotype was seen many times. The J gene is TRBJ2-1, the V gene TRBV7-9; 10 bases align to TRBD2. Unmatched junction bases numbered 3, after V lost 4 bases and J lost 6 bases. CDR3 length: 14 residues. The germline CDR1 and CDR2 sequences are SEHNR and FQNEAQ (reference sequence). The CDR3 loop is CASSWASGGNEQFF. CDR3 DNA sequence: TGTGCCAGCAGCTGGGCTAGCGGGGGCAATGAGCAGTTCTTC.

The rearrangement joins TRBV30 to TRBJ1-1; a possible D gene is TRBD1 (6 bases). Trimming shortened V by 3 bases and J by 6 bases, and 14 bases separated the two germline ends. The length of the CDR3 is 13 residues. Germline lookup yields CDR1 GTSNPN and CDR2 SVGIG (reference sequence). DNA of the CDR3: TGTGCCTGGAGGGAACGGGGGGCCCCTGAAGCTTTCTTT. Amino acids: CAWRERGAPEAFF.

CDR3 nucleotide sequence: TGTGCCAGCAGGGATACCGGGACAGGGGATACCGGGGAGCTGTTTTTT. This gives the protein CASRDTGTGDTGELFF. The chain carries TRBV12-3 or TRBV12-4 and TRBJ2-2; 10 nucleotides match TRBD1. The junction had 9 bases not matched to a gene; V was cut back by 6 bases and J by 5 bases. CDR3 length equals 16 residues.

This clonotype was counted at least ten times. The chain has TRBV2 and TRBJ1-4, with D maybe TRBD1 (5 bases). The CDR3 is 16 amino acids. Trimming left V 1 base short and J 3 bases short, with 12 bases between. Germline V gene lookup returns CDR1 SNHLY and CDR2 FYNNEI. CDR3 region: CASSEGRQLPNEKLFF. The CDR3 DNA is TGTGCCAGCAGTGAAGGCCGACAGCTTCCTAATGAAAAACTGTTTTTT. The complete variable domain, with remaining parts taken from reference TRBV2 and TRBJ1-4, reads EPEVTQTPSHQVTQMGQEVILRCVPISNHLYFYWYRQILGQKVEFLVSFYNNEISEKSEIFDDQFSVERPDGSNFTLKIRSTKLEDSAMYFCASSEGRQLPNEKLFFGSGTQLSVL.

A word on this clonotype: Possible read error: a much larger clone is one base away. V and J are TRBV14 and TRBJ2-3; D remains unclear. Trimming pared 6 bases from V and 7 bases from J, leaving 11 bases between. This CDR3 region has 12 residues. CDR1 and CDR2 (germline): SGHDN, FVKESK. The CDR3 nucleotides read TGTGCCAGCAGACCTACACGAAATACGCAGTATTTT. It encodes CASRPTRNTQYF. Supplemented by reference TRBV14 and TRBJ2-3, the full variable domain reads EAGVTQFPSHSVIEKGQTVTLRCDPISGHDNLYWYRRVMGKEIKFLLHFVKESKQDESGMPNNRFLAERTGGTYSTLKVQPAELEDSGVYFCASRPTRNTQYFGPGTRLTVL.